The 23 T cell receptor beta chains given below trace back to one sample, sequenced in a study of spatial heterogeneity in lung cancer. From the 5' RACE reads, TCRdb called clonotypes with MiXCR, one entry per CDR3 protein. The repertoire holds roughly 8,000 distinct CDR3 sequences, with under 8.5% as singletons. Documented time point: sample taken at primary tumor resection. Study results and limitations: Tumor mutation count correlated with how many alpha and beta TCRs expanded intratumorally.

No antigen has been identified for these receptors. The sample in question was lung tumor tissue, obtained at surgery. These receptors originate from a male donor with early-stage non-small cell lung cancer.

This clonotype was observed at least ten times. Little can be read into the size of this beta chain, an off-target read in a library designed for alpha chains. The rearrangement uses TRBV11-2 and TRBJ2-1; no reliable D call. V lost 5 bases, J lost 5 bases, and 13 bases lay in between. This CDR3 has 14 residues. Germline CDR1 reads SGHAT; CDR2 reads FQNNGV. The CDR3 here is CASSPGSRDNEQFF. Written as DNA, the CDR3 is TGTGCCAGCAGCCCAGGCTCCAGAGACAATGAGCAGTTCTTC.

This clonotype was detected many times. This beta chain is a stray sequence in a library constructed for alpha chains; its clone size is not meaningful. The V call is TRBV7-8, the J call TRBJ2-1; 13 bases are a match to TRBD2. The CDR3 sequence is 15 residues long. After removal of 3 bases from V and 8 bases from J, the junction contained 4 bases not matched to a gene. Per the germline V gene, CDR1 is SGHVS and CDR2 is FQNEAQ. In DNA form, the CDR3 reads TGTGCCAGCAGCTTCGGGACTAGCGGGGCTGATGAGCAGTTCTTC. Translated: CASSFGTSGADEQFF.

This clonotype is medium-sized by share. Little can be read into the size of this beta chain, an off-target read in a library designed for alpha chains. V is TRBV5-4 and J is TRBJ2-3; D not certain. CDR3 length equals 16 residues. Trimming took off 4 bases at V and 3 bases at J, with 18 bases between the two ends. CDR1 and CDR2 (germline): SGHNT, YYREEE (reference sequence). The DNA for the CDR3 is TGTGCCAGCAGCACCAACGGGCCTTTTATGACAGATACGCAGTATTTT. Its protein is CASSTNGPFMTDTQYF.

This clonotype ranks as medium-sized. The library was built for alpha chains, so this beta chain is an off-target read and its size means little. The V call is TRBV12-3 or TRBV12-4, the J call TRBJ2-3; TRBD2 agrees at 10 bases. Trimming removed 6 bases from V and 0 bases from J; junction bases left unmatched: 0. The CDR3 sequence is 14 residues long. CDR3 nucleotide sequence: TGTGCCAGCAGGACTAGCGGGAGCACAGATACGCAGTATTTT. It codes for CASRTSGSTDTQYF.

In its sample, this clonotype is medium-sized. Since the library was made to target alpha chains, this beta chain is a stray read and its abundance is not meaningful. V usage is TRBV7-9 and J usage is TRBJ1-2; possibly TRBD1 for D (6 bases). Between the trimmed V and J ends, which lost 2 bases and 2 bases, there was a span of 18 bases. The germline gives CDR1 SEHNR, CDR2 FQNEAQ (reference sequence). The CDR3 length is 17 residues. CDR3 amino acids: CASSLLPEQGPNYGYTF. CDR3 nucleotide sequence: TGTGCCAGCAGCTTATTGCCCGAACAGGGACCGAACTATGGCTACACCTTC.

In this sample, this clonotype turned up many times. This beta chain is an unintended read in a library built for alpha chains; its size means little. The chain combines TRBV18 with TRBJ2-2; D remains unclear. The CDR3 covers 15 residues. The germline V gene has CDR1 KGHSH and CDR2 LQKENI. Trimming left V 5 bases short and J 1 base short, with 11 bases between. In DNA, the CDR3 is TGTGCCAGCTCATCCCGGCGGATGAACACCGGGGAGCTGTTTTTT. It encodes CASSSRRMNTGELFF.

A word on this clonotype: This beta chain is an unintended read in a library built for alpha chains; its size means little. V and J are TRBV5-1 and TRBJ2-5; a weak D match, TRBD2 (6 bases). From germline, CDR1 is SGHRS and CDR2 YFSETQ. There are 14 residues in the CDR3. Trimming stripped 3 bases from V and 3 bases from J, with 12 bases between. CDR3 nucleotide sequence: TGCGCCAGCAGCTCTTGGACGGGAGAAGAGACCCAGTACTTC. It yields the protein CASSSWTGEETQYF.

Regarding this clonotype: This beta chain slipped into a library made for alpha chains as a stray read, so its size is not meaningful. The rearrangement uses TRBV12-3 or TRBV12-4 and TRBJ2-1, with 12 nucleotides matching TRBD2. The CDR3 covers 15 residues. Germline trimming cut 5 bases from V and 7 bases from J; bases unmatched to any gene: 6. CDR3 bases: TGTGCCAGCAGTCCGACTAGCGGGAGTATTAATGAGCAGTTCTTC. Translation: CASSPTSGSINEQFF.

This clonotype is deemed medium-sized (0.01 to 0.1%). This beta chain lies outside the target of a library built for alpha chains; its clone size means little. The V call is TRBV28, the J call TRBJ2-7; 10 bases are a match to TRBD1. The CDR3 totals 15 residues. Germline V gene data show CDR1 as MDHEN and CDR2 as SYDVKM. J lost 4 bases, V lost 7 bases, and 10 bases had no gene match. The CDR3 region is CASTTPDRGLYEQYF. Here the CDR3 DNA reads TGTGCCAGCACCACCCCCGACAGGGGGCTATACGAGCAGTACTTC.

By proportion, this clonotype is medium-sized. This beta chain slipped into a library made for alpha chains as a stray read, so its size is not meaningful. The gene calls are TRBV12-3 or TRBV12-4 and TRBJ2-7, with 10 bases fitting TRBD1. CDR3 length equals 15 residues. V was clipped by 6 bases and J by 2 bases; unmatched bases: 7. The CDR3 DNA sequence: TGTGCCAGCAGAGGGACAGGGGTCACAGCCTACGAGCAGTACTTC. Amino acid sequence: CASRGTGVTAYEQYF.

In its sample, this clonotype was seen many times. This beta chain appears as a stray read in a library generated for alpha chains; its size is not informative. V usage is TRBV29-1 and J usage is TRBJ2-1, with D possibly TRBD2 on 5 matching bases. CDR1 is SQVTM, CDR2 ANQGSEA, per germline. The CDR3 has 12 residues. The V end was cut by 5 bases, the J end by 9 bases, with 14 bases between. The CDR3, as DNA: TGCAGCGTTCGTCGAGCGGTAGGTGAGCAGTTCTTC. Encoded protein: CSVRRAVGEQFF.

Remarks on this clonotype: This beta chain was picked up by a library intended for alpha chains and is off target, so its count carries little meaning. The chain couples TRBV7-2 to TRBJ2-2; D may be TRBD2 (5 bases). The CDR3 consists of 15 residues. Trimming took 5 bases from V and 0 from J, leaving 10 bases between them. Germline V gives CDR1 SGHTA, CDR2 FQGNSA. The CDR3 nucleotides are TGTGCCAGCAGCCGTAGCGTTTCGAACACCGGGGAGCTGTTTTTT. It yields the protein CASSRSVSNTGELFF.

To note about this clonotype: Since it is a stray read in a library aimed at alpha chains, this beta chain has a size that is not meaningful. The chain uses TRBV20-1 and TRBJ2-5; D is uncertain. The CDR3 sequence is 12 residues long. Looked up from germline, CDR1 is DFQATT and CDR2 is SNEGSKA (reference sequence). Trimming cost V 3 bases and J 1 base, with 6 bases left between them. As DNA, the CDR3 is TGCAGTGCTAGTGACTTCCAAGAGACCCAGTACTTC. Translation gives CSASDFQETQYF.

This clonotype is classed as medium-sized. This beta chain lies outside the target of a library built for alpha chains; its clone size means little. V usage is TRBV20-1 and J usage is TRBJ1-2; D is undetermined. The CDR3 has 11 amino acids. V lost 6 bases and J lost 0, with 5 bases in between. CDR1 DFQATT and CDR2 SNEGSKA come from the germline V gene (reference sequence). CDR3 bases: TGCAGTGCCCAGACTAACTATGGCTACACCTTC. Residues: CSAQTNYGYTF.

Ten or more counts support this clonotype. A library prepared for alpha chains yielded this beta chain as an off-target read; its size is of little meaning. This chain uses TRBV7-9 with TRBJ2-7; D remains unclear. This CDR3 is 13 amino acids long. CDR1 is SEHNR and CDR2 is FQNEAQ in the germline V gene (reference sequence). V lost 4 bases to trimming and J lost 3 bases, with 10 bases between them. The CDR3: CASSSDGSYEQYF. The CDR3 DNA is TGTGCCAGCAGCTCGGACGGCAGCTACGAGCAGTACTTC.

This clonotype has at least ten counts. A library made for alpha chains picked up this beta chain off target, so its size means little. CDR3 DNA sequence: TGTGCCAGCAGCTCGACAGGGAGTGGATCACCCCTCCACTTT. As protein: CASSSTGSGSPLHF. The V call is TRBV7-2, the J call TRBJ1-6; 7 bases fit TRBD1. The CDR3 covers 14 residues. The V segment lost 4 bases and the J segment 10 bases; nucleotides outside the gene matches: 7. Germline CDR1 and CDR2: SGHTA and FQGNSA.

As regards this clonotype: Just one base apart from a much larger clone, this may be a read error. Since it is a stray read in a library aimed at alpha chains, this beta chain has a size that is not meaningful. This chain links TRBV2 with TRBJ2-5, with 7 bases aligning to TRBD1. CDR1 is SNHLY and CDR2 is FYNNEI in the germline V gene. This CDR3 comprises 14 residues. CDR3 nucleotides: TGTGCCAGCTGTGAGACCGGGACAGTGGAGACCCAGTACTTC. The encoded protein is CASCETGTVETQYF.

This clonotype was observed a single time. As an off-target read in a library built for alpha chains, this beta chain has a frequency of little significance. The chain employs TRBV20-1 and TRBJ2-5, with no clear D. Deletions cut 5 bases from V and 1 base from J, with 11 bases between. The CDR3 is made up of 13 amino acids. Germline V CDR1 and CDR2: DFQATT, SNEGSKA (reference sequence). CDR3: CSAAGPPQETQYF. DNA of the CDR3: TGCAGTGCTGCCGGCCCCCCCCAAGAGACCCAGTACTTC.

Judged by abundance, this clonotype is medium-sized. The library was designed around alpha chains, so this beta chain is a stray read whose abundance carries little weight. V gene TRBV6-5 combines with J gene TRBJ1-1, with D possibly matching TRBD1 (5 bases). This CDR3 comprises 14 residues. Germline lookup yields CDR1 MNHEY and CDR2 SVGAGI. The V and J ends lost 6 bases and 1 base respectively, with 12 bases between them. CDR3 coding DNA: TGTGCCAGCAGGCTGCAGGGCTGGAACACTGAAGCTTTCTTT. Translation: CASRLQGWNTEAFF.

A remark on this clonotype: For a library built for alpha chains, this beta chain is a stray read; little rests on its size. The V and J genes are TRBV11-2 and TRBJ1-2; TRBD1 matches 8 bases. The CDR3 has 13 amino acids. The germline V gene encodes CDR1 SGHAT and CDR2 FQNNGV. V was pared by 4 bases and J by 5 bases, with 3 bases of the junction left unmatched. Here the CDR3 DNA reads TGTGCCAGCAGCTCCGGACAGGGTTATGGCTACACCTTC. Its protein is CASSSGQGYGYTF. The full variable domain, with the rest looked up from reference TRBV11-2 and TRBJ1-2, is EAGVAQSPRYKIIEKRQSVAFWCNPISGHATLYWYQQILGQGPKLLIQFQNNGVVDDSQLPKDRFSAERLKGVDSTLKIQPAKLEDSAVYLCASSSGQGYGYTFGSGTRLTVV.

A few counts support this clonotype. This beta chain came through as a stray read in a library set up for alpha chains, and its size says little. The J gene is TRBJ1-3, the V gene TRBV6-6; D not certain. This CDR3 comprises 12 residues. In germline, CDR1 is MNHNY, CDR2 SVGAGI (reference sequence). V was clipped by 6 bases and J by 0 bases, with 3 bases between them. The CDR3 protein is CASSLSGNTIYF. The CDR3 DNA reads TGTGCCAGCAGCCTCTCTGGAAACACCATATATTTT.

This clonotype is medium-sized in the sample. Within a library made for alpha chains, this beta chain is off target, and its count is uninformative. The chain couples TRBV9 to TRBJ2-1, with 9 bases that match TRBD2. Looked up from germline, CDR1 is SGDLS and CDR2 is YYNGEE. The CDR3 sequence is 17 residues long. J was trimmed by 4 bases and V by 1 base; bases with no gene match: 9. Here the CDR3 reads CASSVKSSGSMYNEQFF. CDR3 bases: TGTGCCAGCAGCGTAAAGAGTAGCGGGAGTATGTACAATGAGCAGTTCTTC. The complete variable domain, with remaining parts taken from reference TRBV9 and TRBJ2-1, reads DSGVTQTPKHLITATGQRVTLRCSPRSGDLSVYWYQQSLDQGLQFLIQYYNGEERAKGNILERFSAQQFPDLHSELNLSSLELGDSALYFCASSVKSSGSMYNEQFFGPGTRLTVL.

In its sample, this clonotype is medium-sized (0.01 to 0.1%). This beta chain was picked up by a library intended for alpha chains and is off target, so its count carries little meaning. The chain links TRBV10-3 to TRBJ2-1; weak D call: TRBD1 (6 bases). CDR3 size: 14 residues. Trimming cost V 7 bases and J 8 bases, with 18 bases left between them. In germline, CDR1 is ENHRY, CDR2 SYGVKD. This CDR3 reads CAIKERTEGDEQFF. In DNA form, the CDR3 reads TGTGCCATCAAGGAAAGGACAGAAGGGGATGAGCAGTTCTTC.